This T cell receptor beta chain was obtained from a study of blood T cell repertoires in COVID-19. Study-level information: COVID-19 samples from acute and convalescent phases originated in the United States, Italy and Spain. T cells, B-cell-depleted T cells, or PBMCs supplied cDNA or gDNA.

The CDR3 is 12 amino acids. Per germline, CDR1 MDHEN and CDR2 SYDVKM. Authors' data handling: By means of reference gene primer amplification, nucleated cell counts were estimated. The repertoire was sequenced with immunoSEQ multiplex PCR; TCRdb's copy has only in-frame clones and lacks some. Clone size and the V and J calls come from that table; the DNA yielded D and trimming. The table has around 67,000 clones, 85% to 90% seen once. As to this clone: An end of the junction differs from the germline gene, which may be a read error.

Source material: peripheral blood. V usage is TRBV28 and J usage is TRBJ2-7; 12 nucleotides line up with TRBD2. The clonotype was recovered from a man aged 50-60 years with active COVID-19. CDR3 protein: CASSDPSGRVFF. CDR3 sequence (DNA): TGTGCCAGCAGTGATCCTAGCGGGAGGGTGTTCTTC.